One sample yielded the 26 T cell receptor beta chains listed below, sequenced in a study of blood T cell repertoires in COVID-19 (TCRdb year 2020). The library was built by means of the immunoSEQ multiplex PCR assay. TCRdb holds this immuneACCESS table with in-frame rearrangements only. Some clones are missing; in checked studies, unresolved V genes explain under half, and the rest has no known cause. In this sample the table shows over 400,000 clones, 70% to 90% of which occur a single time. Roughly 3.2% of the sample lies in the top ten. The material sequenced was peripheral blood. Receptors originate from a human donor in a cohort sampled during active COVID-19.

This chain connects TRBV29-1 to TRBJ1-3; a weak D match, TRBD1 (6 bases). V lost 7 bases and J 4 bases, leaving 11 bases between the germline ends. The CDR3 consists of 12 residues. Germline CDR1 is SQVTM and CDR2 is ANQGSEA. CDR3: CSAVGQGNTIYF. CDR3 nucleotide sequence: TGCAGCGCTGTTGGACAGGGAAACACCATATATTTT.

The chain carries TRBV27 and TRBJ2-3, with 9 bases that match TRBD2. CDR1 and CDR2 from the germline V gene are MNHEY and SMNVEV (reference sequence). Losses at the gene ends were 6 bases for V and 2 bases for J; bases not matched to a gene: 9. The CDR3 runs to 16 residues. The CDR3 coding sequence is TGTGCCAGCAGGTGGGAGGCGGGAGGGTACACAGATACGCAGTATTTT. Translated, it gives CASRWEAGGYTDTQYF.

The rearrangement links TRBV11-2 to TRBJ1-1; a weak D match, TRBD1 (5 bases). This CDR3 comprises 15 residues. Trimming shortened V by 3 bases and J by 1 base, and 12 bases separated the two germline ends. Germline assignment: CDR1 SGHAT and CDR2 FQNNGV. Here the CDR3 reads CASSLEGQRNTEAFF. In DNA, the CDR3 is TGTGCCAGCAGCTTGGAGGGGCAGCGGAACACTGAAGCTTTCTTT. The variable domain in full, with the rest retrieved from reference TRBV11-2 and TRBJ1-1, is EAGVAQSPRYKIIEKRQSVAFWCNPISGHATLYWYQQILGQGPKLLIQFQNNGVVDDSQLPKDRFSAERLKGVDSTLKIQPAKLEDSAVYLCASSLEGQRNTEAFFGQGTRLTVV.

The V gene is TRBV6-4, the J gene TRBJ2-3, with TRBD1 as a possible D gene (5 bases). The germline gives CDR1 MRHNA, CDR2 SNTAGT. V lost 1 base, J lost 5 bases, and 7 bases lay in between. This CDR3 spans 13 amino acids. This chain's CDR3 is CASSDFQGDTQYF. The DNA for the CDR3 is TGTGCCAGCAGTGACTTTCAGGGAGATACGCAGTATTTT.

This chain links TRBV5-1 with TRBJ2-6; D call uncertain. The CDR3 totals 14 residues. Per the germline V gene, CDR1 is SGHRS and CDR2 is YFSETQ. The V gene lost 4 bases and the J gene lost 0 bases, with 5 bases spanning the gap. The CDR3 bases are TGCGCCAGCAGCCTATCCTCTGGGGCCAACGTCCTGACTTTC. Translating it yields CASSLSSGANVLTF.

This chain joins TRBV28 and TRBJ1-2; 8 bases are a match to TRBD1. CDR3 length: 14 amino acids. V trimming: 5 bases; J trimming: 1 base; junction bases outside the gene matches: 3. Germline V gene sequence: CDR1 MDHEN, CDR2 SYDVKM. In DNA, the CDR3 is TGTGCCAGCAGTCTGGGACAGGTTAACTATGGCTACACCTTC. This sequence encodes CASSLGQVNYGYTF.

This clone was detected only a few times. V and J are TRBV6-5 and TRBJ2-7, with D perhaps matching TRBD2 (6 bases). Trimming removed 6 bases from V and 0 bases from J, with 12 bases in between. The CDR3 has 14 residues. Looked up from germline, CDR1 is MNHEY and CDR2 is SVGAGI. The CDR3: CASRSSGSSYEQYF. As DNA, the CDR3 is TGTGCCAGCAGGAGTAGCGGAAGCTCCTACGAGCAGTACTTC.

V and J are TRBV2 and TRBJ2-6, with 8 bases lining up with TRBD2. V lost 4 bases to trimming and J lost 0 bases; unmatched junction nucleotides: 5. The CDR3 is 17 residues long. Germline V gene data show CDR1 as SNHLY and CDR2 as FYNNEI. CDR3 sequence (DNA): TGTGCCAGCAGTGGAAAGCGGGGGTACTCTGGGGCCAACGTCCTGACTTTC. The encoded protein is CASSGKRGYSGANVLTF. Based on the CDR3 plus reference TRBV2 and TRBJ2-6, the full variable domain is EPEVTQTPSHQVTQMGQEVILRCVPISNHLYFYWYRQILGQKVEFLVSFYNNEISEKSEIFDDQFSVERPDGSNFTLKIRSTKLEDSAMYFCASSGKRGYSGANVLTFGAGSRLTVL.

This clone has a single count. The chain has TRBV6-2 or TRBV6-3 and TRBJ2-7; 8 nucleotides line up with TRBD1. The V segment lost 4 bases and the J segment 3 bases; nucleotides outside the gene matches: 8. The CDR3 has 15 amino acids. Looked up from germline, CDR1 is MNHEY and CDR2 is SVGEGT. The CDR3 DNA reads TGTGCCAGCAGTTCCCCGGGACAGGCCTTCTACGAGCAGTACTTC. Amino acid sequence: CASSSPGQAFYEQYF.

This chain uses TRBV18 with TRBJ2-1; possible D gene TRBD2, 5 bases. The germline V gene encodes CDR1 KGHSH and CDR2 LQKENI. V lost 6 bases to trimming and J lost 2 bases, with 8 bases between them. There are 13 residues in the CDR3. The CDR3 is CASSEEAYNEQFF. The CDR3 DNA sequence: TGTGCCAGCTCGGAGGAGGCCTACAATGAGCAGTTCTTC.

The V call is TRBV11-2, the J call TRBJ2-1; 7 positions agree with TRBD1. The V gene end was trimmed by 5 bases and the J gene end by 10 bases; junction bases not matched to a gene: 11. Germline CDR1 reads SGHAT; CDR2 reads FQNNGV. The CDR3 is 14 amino acids. This chain's CDR3 is CASSDKKGAGEQFF. In DNA, the CDR3 is TGTGCCAGCAGCGATAAGAAGGGGGCTGGAGAGCAGTTCTTC. Using reference TRBV11-2 and TRBJ2-1 for the parts outside the CDR3, the full variable domain is EAGVAQSPRYKIIEKRQSVAFWCNPISGHATLYWYQQILGQGPKLLIQFQNNGVVDDSQLPKDRFSAERLKGVDSTLKIQPAKLEDSAVYLCASSDKKGAGEQFFGPGTRLTVL.

The chain links TRBV21-1 to TRBJ1-5. TRBV21-1 is reported as a pseudogene. The CDR3 is 11 residues long. The CDR3 DNA reads as TGTGCCAGCAGCCCCGATCAGCCCCAGCATTTT. Residues: CASSPDQPQHF.

This clone has more than one count but fewer than ten. V usage is TRBV18 and J usage is TRBJ1-1; D not certain. Trimming removed 5 bases from V and 1 base from J, with 14 bases in between. The CDR3 is made up of 15 amino acids. From germline, CDR1 is KGHSH and CDR2 LQKENI. The CDR3 coding sequence is TGTGCCAGCTCAGCATTGGAGGGATGGAACACTGAAGCTTTCTTT. This gives the protein CASSALEGWNTEAFF.

The rearrangement uses TRBV7-3 and TRBJ2-7; TRBD1 is a possible D gene (5 bases). The CDR3 is 13 residues long. Germline V gene sequence: CDR1 SGHTA, CDR2 FQGTGA. Trimming took off 6 bases at V and 10 bases at J, with 19 bases between the two ends. DNA for the CDR3: TGTGCCAGCAGGGCCTCACCTTCAGGGTCACAGTACTTC. This gives the protein CASRASPSGSQYF.

The chain uses TRBV10-1 and TRBJ2-5, with D maybe TRBD1 (6 bases). The CDR3 has 14 residues. V was pared by 7 bases and J by 5 bases, with 17 bases between. In germline, CDR1 is WNHNN, CDR2 SYGVQD (reference sequence). The CDR3, as DNA: TGCGCCAGCAACAGGGCCCGGGGACGGGAGACCCAGTACTTC. Residues: CASNRARGRETQYF.

This chain links TRBV19 with TRBJ2-5; TRBD1 is a possible D gene (6 bases). V was trimmed by 6 bases and J by 1 base, leaving 21 bases between them. The CDR3 covers 17 residues. CDR1 and CDR2 from the germline V gene are LNHDA and SQIVND (reference sequence). The CDR3 region is CASSLTTGLAVQETQYF. In DNA, the CDR3 is TGTGCCAGTAGCCTAACTACAGGGCTAGCCGTCCAAGAGACCCAGTACTTC.

This clone was seen repeatedly, ten times or more. The chain links TRBV27 to TRBJ1-1, with TRBD1 matching over 7 bases. CDR3 length equals 13 residues. Germline V gene sequence: CDR1 MNHEY, CDR2 SMNVEV (reference sequence). Trimming took 6 bases from V and 1 from J; bases not matched to a gene: 2. CDR3 in amino acids: CASSRDRNTEAFF. Written as DNA, the CDR3 is TGTGCCAGCAGCCGGGACAGGAACACTGAAGCTTTCTTT.

In DNA, the CDR3 is TGTGCCAGCAGCTTATCAGGGCTCGATGAGCAGTTCTTC. It codes for CASSLSGLDEQFF. The chain has TRBV11-3 and TRBJ2-1; D is perhaps TRBD1 (5 bases). CDR3 length: 13 amino acids. V was cut by 2 bases and J by 8 bases, with 10 bases left in between. The germline V gene has CDR1 SGHNT and CDR2 YENEEA. Based on the CDR3 plus reference TRBV11-3 and TRBJ2-1, the full variable domain is EAGVVQSPRYKIIEKKQPVAFWCNPISGHNTLYWYLQNLGQGPELLIRYENEEAVDDSQLPKDRFSAERLKGVDSTLKIQPAELGDSAVYLCASSLSGLDEQFFGPGTRLTVL.

The V call is TRBV27, the J call TRBJ1-3; D is unclear. The CDR3 length is 17 residues. Trimming took 2 bases from V and 2 from J, leaving 16 bases between them. CDR1 and CDR2 (germline): MNHEY, SMNVEV (reference sequence). The CDR3 region has the DNA TGTGCCAGCAGTTTACGGTTTACGGCGGGAGCTGGAAACACCATATATTTT. Its translation is CASSLRFTAGAGNTIYF.

V and J are TRBV6-6 and TRBJ1-5, with 7 bases lining up with TRBD1. This CDR3 is built from 13 residues. Germline CDR1 MNHNY, CDR2 SVGAGI (reference sequence). Trimming removed 4 bases from V and 5 bases from J; junction bases left unmatched: 2. The CDR3 DNA reads TGTGCCAGCAGTTTCGGGACAGATCAGCCCCAGCATTTT. Protein product: CASSFGTDQPQHF.

The rearrangement uses TRBV28 and TRBJ2-3, with unresolved D. Per germline, CDR1 MDHEN and CDR2 SYDVKM. The CDR3 runs to 15 residues. V was clipped by 5 bases and J by 1 base, with 13 bases between them. The CDR3 is CASSPPGGRTDTQYF. The CDR3 nucleotides are TGTGCCAGCAGTCCGCCCGGCGGTCGCACAGATACGCAGTATTTT.

The genes are TRBV5-1 and TRBJ2-3; 9 nucleotides agree with TRBD2. Trimming removed 7 bases from V and 5 bases from J; junction bases left unmatched: 8. The germline V gene encodes CDR1 SGHRS and CDR2 YFSETQ. This CDR3 has 14 residues. This CDR3 is CASVEIAGEDTQYF. The CDR3 DNA reads as TGCGCCAGCGTCGAAATAGCGGGAGAAGATACGCAGTATTTT.

This chain connects TRBV6-4 to TRBJ2-1, with 10 bases aligning to TRBD2. The CDR3 consists of 14 residues. Trimming took 5 bases from V and 6 from J; bases not matched to a gene: 4. Germline CDR1 reads MRHNA; CDR2 reads SNTAGT. CDR3 region: CASSRLAGPNEQFF. CDR3 coding DNA: TGTGCCAGCAGTAGACTAGCGGGCCCCAATGAGCAGTTCTTC.

The chain links TRBV27 to TRBJ2-2; the D gene is possibly TRBD1 (5 bases). Trimming took off 7 bases at V and 5 bases at J, with 11 bases between the two ends. The CDR3 is made up of 13 amino acids. Per germline, CDR1 MNHEY and CDR2 SMNVEV (reference sequence). The CDR3 loop is CASILGQTGELFF. The CDR3 DNA sequence: TGTGCCAGCATCTTGGGGCAGACCGGGGAGCTGTTTTTT.

The chain uses TRBV7-3 and TRBJ2-3; the match to TRBD2 covers 8 bases. This CDR3 has 13 amino acids. CDR1 is SGHTA and CDR2 is FQGTGA in the germline V gene. Germline trimming cut 6 bases from V and 4 bases from J; bases unmatched to any gene: 3. This chain's CDR3 is CASRLAGSDTQYF. CDR3 in DNA: TGTGCCAGCAGGTTAGCGGGATCAGATACGCAGTATTTT.

The rearrangement uses TRBV7-8 and TRBJ1-2; D is unresolved. Germline V gives CDR1 SGHVS, CDR2 FQNEAQ. The CDR3 runs to 15 residues. The V gene lost 2 bases and the J gene lost 6 bases, with 16 bases spanning the gap. The CDR3 DNA reads TGTGCCAGCAGCTTAAGCGGGTTTGAACCTCATGGCTACACCTTC. Translation: CASSLSGFEPHGYTF.